Below, 14 T cell receptor beta chains from the same sample are listed, as sequenced in a study of control samples from healthy donors and cancer patients (TCRdb year 2020). The library was produced with the immunoSEQ multiplex PCR assay. TCRdb's version of the immuneACCESS table is confined to in-frame rearrangements and falls short of the full clone set. An unresolved V gene accounts for under half of the shortfall where checked; the remainder is of unknown origin. Present in this sample are approximately 60,000 clones, 91% of which were seen just once. The top ten constitute about 0.99% of the sample. Input material: PBMCs. The receptors were sampled from a man aged 30-40 years with colorectal cancer.

This clone was picked up one time. V is TRBV4-1 and J is TRBJ2-3, with D maybe TRBD1 (5 bases). Germline assignment: CDR1 MGHRA and CDR2 YSYEKL. There are 13 residues in the CDR3. The V end was cut by 2 bases, the J end by 6 bases, with 9 bases between. As DNA, the CDR3 is TGCGCCAGCAGCCAATCAGGGCCCGATACGCAGTATTTT. It specifies CASSQSGPDTQYF.

The V and J genes are TRBV4-1 and TRBJ2-7, with D perhaps TRBD1 or TRBD2 (6 bases each). Germline V gene sequence: CDR1 MGHRA, CDR2 YSYEKL. The length of the CDR3 is 15 residues. V was pared by 4 bases and J by 3 bases, with 16 bases between. The CDR3 bases are TGCGCCAGCAGCCCCACACCGGGGGCGAGCTACGAGCAGTACTTC. It codes for CASSPTPGASYEQYF.

V usage is TRBV2 and J usage is TRBJ2-1; D unclear. V was trimmed by 4 bases and J by 6 bases, leaving 13 bases between them. The CDR3 runs to 14 residues. CDR1 and CDR2 (germline): SNHLY, FYNNEI. This chain's CDR3 is CASSVYQIVNEQFF. CDR3 DNA: TGTGCCAGCAGTGTGTACCAGATTGTCAATGAGCAGTTCTTC.

Only one count was recorded for this clone. The chain recombines TRBV7-8 with TRBJ2-3, with 9 bases identical to TRBD2. Germline assignment: CDR1 SGHVS and CDR2 FQNEAQ. This CDR3 has 15 amino acids. With 5 bases clipped from V and 4 bases from J, the junction kept 7 bases outside the gene matches. The CDR3 region is CASSRGLASPDTQYF. In nucleotides, the CDR3 is TGTGCCAGCAGCCGAGGACTAGCGTCCCCAGATACGCAGTATTTT.

The V gene is TRBV30, the J gene TRBJ1-1; no firm D call. This CDR3 has 11 residues. The germline CDR1 and CDR2 sequences are GTSNPN and SVGIG (reference sequence). V lost 0 bases to trimming and J lost 8 bases, with 7 bases between them. The CDR3 DNA follows: TGTGCCTGGAGTGTAACGGAGGAAGCTTTCTTT. Amino acids: CAWSVTEEAFF.

The chain links TRBV5-6 to TRBJ1-5; 7 bases line up with TRBD1. Germline V gene data show CDR1 as SGHDT and CDR2 as YYEEEE. CDR3 size: 14 residues. The ends lost 4 bases at V and 6 bases at J; junction bases unmatched: 7. The CDR3 DNA sequence: TGTGCCAGCAGCCCCTCGGGACAGATTCAGCCCCAGCATTTT. Translated: CASSPSGQIQPQHF.

The V and J genes are TRBV5-1 and TRBJ2-7; D is perhaps TRBD1 (5 bases). V was pared by 2 bases and J by 2 bases, with 8 bases between. Germline-derived CDR1 and CDR2 are SGHRS and YFSETQ. The CDR3 totals 13 residues. CDR3 protein: CASSFDSPYEQYF. CDR3 bases: TGCGCCAGCAGCTTTGACAGCCCCTACGAGCAGTACTTC.

This chain uses TRBV6-2 or TRBV6-3 with TRBJ2-2; TRBD2 matches 11 bases. Trimming cost V 6 bases and J 4 bases; bases outside gene matches: 13. CDR3 size: 18 residues. CDR1 is MNHEY and CDR2 is SVGEGT in the germline V gene. CDR3 in amino acids: CASRPTTSGGVSTGELFF. The DNA for the CDR3 is TGTGCCAGCAGGCCTACTACTAGCGGGGGAGTAAGCACCGGGGAGCTGTTTTTT.

The chain employs TRBV4-2 and TRBJ1-5; no definite D call. Germline CDR1 reads LGHNA; CDR2 reads YNFKEQ. V shed 0 bases and J shed 3 bases, with 12 bases lying between them. CDR3 length: 16 residues. DNA of the CDR3: TGTGCCAGCAGCCAAGACAACTTTTATGACAATCAGCCCCAGCATTTT. Translation gives CASSQDNFYDNQPQHF.

J is TRBJ2-2 and V is TRBV6-6, with TRBD2 matching 13 bases. Germline V CDR1 and CDR2: MNHNY, SVGAGI (reference sequence). The CDR3 has 15 amino acids. With V trimmed by 7 bases and J by 6 bases, 5 bases remained unmatched. This CDR3 reads CASNRLAGGPGELFF. The CDR3 DNA is TGTGCCAGCAATAGACTAGCGGGGGGACCCGGGGAGCTGTTTTTT.

The J gene is TRBJ1-2, the V gene TRBV24-1; D gene unclear. Trimming removed 9 bases at V and 1 base at J, with 11 bases between. The CDR3 covers 13 residues. Germline V CDR1 and CDR2: KGHDR, SFDVKD. For the CDR3, the DNA is TGTGCCACCCGTTCGGGTGATAACTATGGCTACACCTTC. It codes for CATRSGDNYGYTF.

The chain joins TRBV24-1 to TRBJ2-1; 9 bases are a match to TRBD2. V was pared by 4 bases and J by 6 bases, with 9 bases of the junction left unmatched. The germline CDR1 and CDR2 sequences are KGHDR and SFDVKD. This CDR3 is built from 16 residues. In nucleotides, the CDR3 is TGTGCCACCAGTGACCCAGGACTAGCGCCCTTCAATGAGCAGTTCTTC. Protein: CATSDPGLAPFNEQFF.

This clone came up a few times. The V gene is TRBV6-5, the J gene TRBJ1-5; the match to TRBD1 covers 7 bases. The CDR3 loop spans 15 amino acids. V shed 10 bases and J 3 bases; nucleotides not matched to a gene: 12. Germline V gene data show CDR1 as MNHEY and CDR2 as SVGAGI. The CDR3: CANRGTAVFNQPQHF. The DNA for the CDR3 is TGTGCCAACCGAGGGACAGCCGTTTTCAATCAGCCCCAGCATTTT.

The chain links TRBV29-1 to TRBJ1-4, with no clear D. V shed 4 bases and J shed 8 bases, with 14 bases lying between them. The length of the CDR3 is 13 residues. Germline V gene lookup returns CDR1 SQVTM and CDR2 ANQGSEA. CDR3 loop: CSVAPNQREKLFF. The CDR3 nucleotides are TGCAGCGTTGCTCCAAACCAACGGGAAAAACTGTTTTTT.